The 21 T cell receptor beta chains presented below share a single source sample, sequenced in a study of early T cells in non-severe SARS-CoV-2 infection. TCRdb independently ran MiXCR on the 5' RACE reads; one entry per CDR3 protein. The sample has roughly 51,000 distinct CDR3 sequences, roughly 7.7% seen once. The sample was whole blood. These receptor sequences come from an adult who was a healthcare worker with PCR-confirmed SARS-CoV-2 infection or an uninfected control (not recorded which).

This clonotype was detected ten times or more. This chain uses TRBV28 with TRBJ1-3, with 8 bases identical to TRBD1. The ends lost 5 bases at V and 2 bases at J; junction bases unmatched: 8. The CDR3 runs to 16 residues. CDR1 is MDHEN, CDR2 SYDVKM, per germline. The DNA of the CDR3 is TGTGCCAGCAGTACTTGGACAGGGCATGCTGGAAACACCATATATTTT. It encodes CASSTWTGHAGNTIYF.

This clonotype has more than one count but fewer than ten. The CDR3 DNA sequence: TGTGCCAGCAGCTTACCTTCGGACAGGGGGCAACAGCCCCAGCATTTT. This gives the protein CASSLPSDRGQQPQHF. The rearrangement links TRBV7-8 to TRBJ1-5; 11 bases agree with TRBD1. The CDR3 has 16 amino acids. Per germline, CDR1 SGHVS and CDR2 FQNEAQ. V gave up 2 bases and J gave up 7 bases; unmatched junction bases: 7. Filled out from reference TRBV7-8 and TRBJ1-5, the complete variable domain reads GAGVSQSPRYKVAKRGQDVALRCDPISGHVSLFWYQQALGQGPEFLTYFQNEAQLDKSGLPSDRFFAERPEGSVSTLKIQRTQQEDSAVYLCASSLPSDRGQQPQHFGDGTRLSIL.

J is TRBJ2-1 and V is TRBV7-2; TRBD2 might be the D (6 bases). Between the trimmed V and J ends, which lost 5 bases and 10 bases, there was a span of 18 bases. This CDR3 region has 14 residues. The germline gives CDR1 SGHTA, CDR2 FQGNSA. The CDR3 DNA reads TGTGCCAGCAGCCAGACTAGACCTTCGACGGAGCAGTTCTTC. This gives the protein CASSQTRPSTEQFF.

This clonotype was found a few times. The genes are TRBV7-9 and TRBJ2-7, with D perhaps TRBD1 (7 bases). Trimming left V 5 bases short and J 2 bases short, with 16 bases between. CDR1 is SEHNR, CDR2 FQNEAQ, per germline (reference sequence). CDR3 size: 15 residues. CDR3 protein: CASSAGQRFTYEQYF. The DNA of the CDR3 is TGTGCCAGCAGCGCGGGACAGCGTTTTACCTACGAGCAGTACTTC.

This clonotype was counted ten times or more. The rearrangement joins TRBV5-6 to TRBJ2-7, with 11 positions matching TRBD1. Trimming at V came to 2 bases and at J to 4 bases, leaving 8 bases not matched to a gene. The length of the CDR3 is 16 residues. Germline V CDR1 and CDR2: SGHDT, YYEEEE. CDR3 in amino acids: CASSLPGTGGSYEQYF. The CDR3 nucleotides read TGTGCCAGCAGCTTACCAGGGACAGGGGGAAGTTACGAGCAGTACTTC.

V usage is TRBV5-4 and J usage is TRBJ2-3, with a tentative D call TRBD2 (5 bases). This CDR3 has 13 residues. The germline V gene encodes CDR1 SGHNT and CDR2 YYREEE (reference sequence). Trimming left V 4 bases short and J 8 bases short, with 14 bases between. The CDR3 region is CASSPPGEGTQYF. CDR3 bases: TGTGCCAGCAGCCCCCCCGGGGAAGGTACGCAGTATTTT.

The chain employs TRBV5-1 and TRBJ1-6; no reliable D call. CDR1 and CDR2 from the germline V gene are SGHRS and YFSETQ. Trimming removed 4 bases from V and 7 bases from J, with 9 bases in between. There are 13 residues in the CDR3. CDR3 sequence: CASSQTWNSPLHF. The CDR3, as DNA: TGCGCCAGCAGCCAGACATGGAATTCACCCCTCCACTTT.

This clonotype was recorded many times. V and J are TRBV29-1 and TRBJ1-1, with D maybe TRBD1 (5 bases). With 4 bases removed from V and 7 bases from J, the gap between germline ends came to 13 bases. CDR1 and CDR2 (germline): SQVTM, ANQGSEA. CDR3 length equals 12 residues. The CDR3 reads CSVVEGFDEAFF. CDR3 bases: TGCAGCGTTGTTGAGGGGTTTGATGAAGCTTTCTTT. Full variable domain (outside the CDR3, taken from reference TRBV29-1 and TRBJ1-1): SAVISQKPSRDICQRGTSLTIQCQVDSQVTMMFWYRQQPGQSLTLIATANQGSEATYESGFVIDKFPISRPNLTFSTLTVSNMSPEDSSIYLCSVVEGFDEAFFGQGTRLTVV.

This clonotype has a count of ten or more. The chain couples TRBV19 to TRBJ2-7; 7 bases are a match to TRBD2. Germline V CDR1 and CDR2: LNHDA, SQIVND (reference sequence). The CDR3 extends over 15 amino acids. J lost 1 base, V lost 10 bases, and 13 bases had no gene match. CDR3 residues: CATAGEGLLSYEQYF. DNA for the CDR3: TGTGCCACCGCCGGGGAGGGACTATTATCCTACGAGCAGTACTTC.

This clonotype occurred a few times. This chain joins TRBV7-2 and TRBJ1-1; no definite D call. Germline lookup yields CDR1 SGHTA and CDR2 FQGNSA. The CDR3 has 12 amino acids. Between the trimmed V and J ends, which lost 1 base and 10 bases, there was a span of 10 bases. DNA for the CDR3: TGTGCCAGCAGCTTAGGAACCGGCGGAGCTTTCTTT. Protein product: CASSLGTGGAFF. Full variable domain (remainder filled in from reference TRBV7-2 and TRBJ1-1): GAGVSQSPSNKVTEKGKDVELRCDPISGHTALYWYRQSLGQGLEFLIYFQGNSAPDKSGLPSDRFSAERTGGSVSTLTIQRTQQEDSAVYLCASSLGTGGAFFGQGTRLTVV.

There are many counts of this clonotype. The genes are TRBV24-1 and TRBJ2-1, with D uncertain. Trimming left V 6 bases short and J 2 bases short, with 7 bases between. The CDR3 contains 13 residues. Per the germline V gene, CDR1 is KGHDR and CDR2 is SFDVKD. In DNA form, the CDR3 reads TGTGCCACCAGTTACCAGACCTACAATGAGCAGTTCTTC. It yields the protein CATSYQTYNEQFF.

In this sample, this clonotype turned up a few times. The gene calls are TRBV5-1 and TRBJ2-5; D perhaps matches TRBD1 (6 bases). Per the germline V gene, CDR1 is SGHRS and CDR2 is YFSETQ. This CDR3 has 14 residues. The V end lost 0 bases, the J end lost 4 bases, and 10 bases lay between the germline ends. The CDR3 reads CASSLEGGRETQYF. The CDR3 nucleotides read TGCGCCAGCAGCTTGGAAGGGGGAAGAGAGACCCAGTACTTC.

V gene TRBV6-2 or TRBV6-3 combines with J gene TRBJ2-7; the match to TRBD2 covers 7 bases. Per germline, CDR1 MNHEY and CDR2 SVGEGT. The CDR3 contains 13 residues. Unmatched junction bases numbered 3, after V lost 2 bases and J lost 5 bases. The chain's CDR3 is CASSYSGVHEQYF. For the CDR3, the DNA is TGTGCCAGCAGTTACAGCGGGGTCCACGAGCAGTACTTC.

The chain is built from TRBV15 and TRBJ1-2; D remains ambiguous. V lost 1 base and J 1 base, leaving 4 bases between the germline ends. The CDR3 totals 13 residues. Germline assignment: CDR1 LNHNV and CDR2 YYDKDF (reference sequence). For the CDR3, the DNA is TGTGCCACCAGCAGAGCGGGTAACTATGGCTACACCTTC. Amino acids: CATSRAGNYGYTF.

This chain uses TRBV20-1 with TRBJ2-7; 7 positions agree with TRBD1. The CDR3 is 13 residues long. The J segment lost 6 bases and the V segment lost 3 bases, leaving 8 bases of the junction unmatched. The germline CDR1 and CDR2 sequences are DFQATT and SNEGSKA (reference sequence). In DNA form, the CDR3 reads TGCAGTGCTAGGTCCAGACCAGGGGGCGAGCAGTACTTC. Its translation is CSARSRPGGEQYF.

This clonotype has only a few counts. This rearrangement joins TRBV12-3 or TRBV12-4 to TRBJ2-1, with no clear D. The V end was cut by 10 bases, the J end by 6 bases, with 19 bases between. The CDR3 consists of 14 residues. The CDR3 nucleotides are TGTGCCACCGAAAAAGGACGAGCCTCCAATGAGCAGTTCTTC. It yields the protein CATEKGRASNEQFF.

This clonotype was counted between two and nine times. J is TRBJ1-2 and V is TRBV18; a possible D gene is TRBD1 (5 bases). Trimming shortened V by 1 base and J by 0 bases, and 6 bases separated the two germline ends. Germline CDR1 is KGHSH and CDR2 is LQKENI. The CDR3 runs to 14 residues. The CDR3 DNA sequence: TGTGCCAGCTCACCACAGACAGCTAACTATGGCTACACCTTC. Translated, it gives CASSPQTANYGYTF.

The chain uses TRBV11-2 and TRBJ2-1; no firm D call. There are 14 residues in the CDR3. Trimming removed 0 bases at V and 5 bases at J, with 8 bases between. Germline CDR1 reads SGHAT; CDR2 reads FQNNGV. The CDR3 protein is CASSLEAADNEQFF. The CDR3 bases are TGTGCCAGCAGCTTAGAGGCAGCAGACAATGAGCAGTTCTTC.

This clonotype was recorded at least ten times. V usage is TRBV20-1 and J usage is TRBJ1-1; D is unresolved. CDR1 DFQATT and CDR2 SNEGSKA come from the germline V gene (reference sequence). This CDR3 region has 14 residues. V gave up 2 bases and J gave up 1 base, with 11 bases separating them. The CDR3 protein is CSARPTTSNTEAFF. The CDR3 nucleotides are TGCAGTGCTAGACCCACTACATCGAACACTGAAGCTTTCTTT.

This clonotype came up many times. V gene TRBV7-6 combines with J gene TRBJ2-3; no definite D call. The ends were cut back, 2 bases at V and 5 bases at J, with 2 bases in the middle. The CDR3 covers 11 residues. Germline values: CDR1 SGHVS, CDR2 FNYEAQ. Written as DNA, the CDR3 is TGTGCCAGCAGCTTAAAAGATACGCAGTATTTT. This codes for CASSLKDTQYF. The full variable domain, rest sourced from reference TRBV7-6 and TRBJ2-3, is GAGVSQSPRYKVTKRGQDVALRCDPISGHVSLYWYRQALGQGPEFLTYFNYEAQQDKSGLPNDRFSAERPEGSISTLTIQRTEQRDSAMYRCASSLKDTQYFGPGTRLTVL.

This clonotype turned up a few times. The chain links TRBV6-2 or TRBV6-3 to TRBJ2-3; maybe TRBD1 (6 bases). Germline CDR1 reads MNHEY; CDR2 reads SVGEGT. The CDR3 totals 15 residues. Trimming took 6 bases from V and 1 from J, leaving 14 bases between them. The CDR3 is CASSRPAGGTDTQYF. In DNA form, the CDR3 reads TGTGCCAGCAGCAGACCGGCAGGGGGCACAGATACGCAGTATTTT.